The entry below gives a single T cell receptor (beta chain) sequence along with its context. The source of the sample is a study of blood T cell repertoires in COVID-19. Turning to the study itself: Acute and convalescent COVID-19 samples came from the United States, Italy and Spain. T cells, B-cell-depleted T cells, or PBMCs provided the cDNA or gDNA that served as material.

As originally analysed: Estimated nucleated cell counts came from reference gene primer amplification. Assay used: immunoSEQ multiplex PCR; TCRdb lists only in-frame clones, some missing. That table furnishes V, J and clone size, whereas the DNA furnished D and trimming. The sample carries approximately 66,000 clones, around 67% recorded once. In germline, CDR1 is SGHVS, CDR2 FNYEAQ. V lost 5 bases to trimming and J lost 2 bases; unmatched junction nucleotides: 6. The CDR3 is 16 amino acids. The sequenced sample was peripheral blood. The receptor's source is a man in his sixties with acute or convalescent COVID-19. The rearrangement joins TRBV7-6 to TRBJ2-1, with 10 bases aligning to TRBD2. This CDR3 reads CASSQSLAGAYNEQFF. The CDR3 DNA is TGTGCCAGCAGCCAATCTCTAGCGGGGGCCTACAATGAGCAGTTCTTC. The whole variable domain, filled in from reference TRBV7-6 and TRBJ2-1, reads GAGVSQSPRYKVTKRGQDVALRCDPISGHVSLYWYRQALGQGPEFLTYFNYEAQQDKSGLPNDRFSAERPEGSISTLTIQRTEQRDSAMYRCASSQSLAGAYNEQFFGPGTRLTVL.